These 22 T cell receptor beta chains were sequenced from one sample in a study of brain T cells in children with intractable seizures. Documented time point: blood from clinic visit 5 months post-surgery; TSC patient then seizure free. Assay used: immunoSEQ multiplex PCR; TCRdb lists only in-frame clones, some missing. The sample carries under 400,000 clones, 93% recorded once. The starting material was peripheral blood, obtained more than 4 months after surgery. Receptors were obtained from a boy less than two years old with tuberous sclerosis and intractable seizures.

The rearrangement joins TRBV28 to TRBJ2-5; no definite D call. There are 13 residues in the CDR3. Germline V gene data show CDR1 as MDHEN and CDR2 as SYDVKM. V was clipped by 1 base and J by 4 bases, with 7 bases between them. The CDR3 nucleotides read TGTGCCAGCAGTTTATTGTGGCCAGAGACCCAGTACTTC. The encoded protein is CASSLLWPETQYF.

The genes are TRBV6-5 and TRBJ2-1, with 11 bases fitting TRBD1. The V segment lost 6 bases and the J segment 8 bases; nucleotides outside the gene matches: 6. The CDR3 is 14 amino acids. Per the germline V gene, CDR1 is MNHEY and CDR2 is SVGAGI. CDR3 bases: TGTGCCAGCAGGGGGGACAGGGGGGACCATGAGCAGTTCTTC. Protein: CASRGDRGDHEQFF.

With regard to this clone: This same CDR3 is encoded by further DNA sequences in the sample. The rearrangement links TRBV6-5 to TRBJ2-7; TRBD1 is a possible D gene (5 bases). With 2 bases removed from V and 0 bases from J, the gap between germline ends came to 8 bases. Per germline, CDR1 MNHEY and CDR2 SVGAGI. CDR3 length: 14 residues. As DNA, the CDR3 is TGTGCCAGCAGTTACGATAGGGGCTCCTACGAGCAGTACTTC. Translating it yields CASSYDRGSYEQYF.

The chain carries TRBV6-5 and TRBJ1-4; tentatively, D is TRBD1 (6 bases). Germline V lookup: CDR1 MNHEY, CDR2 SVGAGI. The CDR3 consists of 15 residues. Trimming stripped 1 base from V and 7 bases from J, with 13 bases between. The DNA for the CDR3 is TGTGCCAGCAGTTACTACTCGACAGGCAGTGAAAAACTGTTTTTT. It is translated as CASSYYSTGSEKLFF.

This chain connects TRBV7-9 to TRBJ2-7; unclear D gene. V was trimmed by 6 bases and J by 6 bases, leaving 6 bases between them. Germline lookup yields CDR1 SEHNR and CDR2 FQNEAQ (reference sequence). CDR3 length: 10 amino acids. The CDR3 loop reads CASSGVEQYF. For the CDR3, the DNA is TGTGCCAGCAGTGGAGTCGAGCAGTACTTC. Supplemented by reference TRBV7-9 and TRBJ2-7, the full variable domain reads DTGVSQNPRHKITKRGQNVTFRCDPISEHNRLYWYRQTLGQGPEFLTYFQNEAQLEKSRLLSDRFSAERPKGSFSTLEIQRTEQGDSAMYLCASSGVEQYFGPGTRLTVT.

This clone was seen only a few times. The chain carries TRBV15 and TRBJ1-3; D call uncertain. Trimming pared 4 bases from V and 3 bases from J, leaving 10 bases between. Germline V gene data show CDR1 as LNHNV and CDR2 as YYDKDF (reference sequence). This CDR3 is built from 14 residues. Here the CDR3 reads CATSTMFGGNTIYF. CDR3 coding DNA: TGTGCCACCAGCACCATGTTTGGTGGAAACACCATATATTTT.

The CDR3 region has the DNA TGCGCCAGCAGCTCGCGCCGAAGGGGTACAACTAATGAAAAACTGTTTTTT. It encodes CASSSRRRGTTNEKLFF. The chain has TRBV5-1 and TRBJ1-4, with D maybe TRBD1 (5 bases). This CDR3 spans 17 amino acids. Trimming shortened V by 3 bases and J by 0 bases, and 15 bases separated the two germline ends. The V gene's germline CDR1 is SGHRS and CDR2 YFSETQ.

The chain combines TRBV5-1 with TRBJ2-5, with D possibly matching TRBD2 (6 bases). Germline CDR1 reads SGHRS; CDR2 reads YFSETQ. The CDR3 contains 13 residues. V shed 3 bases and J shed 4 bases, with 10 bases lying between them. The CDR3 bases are TGCGCCAGCAGCTATGGGGGACTAGAGACCCAGTACTTC. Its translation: CASSYGGLETQYF.

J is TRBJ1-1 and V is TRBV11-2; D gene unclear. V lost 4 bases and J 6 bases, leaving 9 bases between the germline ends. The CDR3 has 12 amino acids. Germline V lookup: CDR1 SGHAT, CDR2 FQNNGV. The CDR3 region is CASSSPVAEAFF. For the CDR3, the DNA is TGTGCCAGCAGCTCCCCCGTGGCTGAAGCTTTCTTT.

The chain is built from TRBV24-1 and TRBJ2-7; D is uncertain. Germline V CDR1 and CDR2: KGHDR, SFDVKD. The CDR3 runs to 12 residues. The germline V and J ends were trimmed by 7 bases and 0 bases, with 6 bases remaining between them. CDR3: CATRRTSYEQYF. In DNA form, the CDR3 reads TGTGCCACCAGACGGACCTCCTACGAGCAGTACTTC.

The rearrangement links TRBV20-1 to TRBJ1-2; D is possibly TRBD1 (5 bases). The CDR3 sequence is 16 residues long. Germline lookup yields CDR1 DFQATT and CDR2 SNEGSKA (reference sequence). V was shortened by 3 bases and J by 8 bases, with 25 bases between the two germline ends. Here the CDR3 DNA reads TGCAGTGCTAGTAGGGCCTGGGACCTCCCAAACGGGGGCTACACCTTC. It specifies CSASRAWDLPNGGYTF.

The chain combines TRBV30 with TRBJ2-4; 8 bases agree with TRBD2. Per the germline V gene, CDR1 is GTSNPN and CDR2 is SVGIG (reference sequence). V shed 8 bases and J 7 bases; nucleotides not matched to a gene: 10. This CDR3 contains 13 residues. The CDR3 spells CARRETGGNIQYF. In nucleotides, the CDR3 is TGTGCCCGGCGGGAGACGGGGGGGAACATTCAGTACTTC.

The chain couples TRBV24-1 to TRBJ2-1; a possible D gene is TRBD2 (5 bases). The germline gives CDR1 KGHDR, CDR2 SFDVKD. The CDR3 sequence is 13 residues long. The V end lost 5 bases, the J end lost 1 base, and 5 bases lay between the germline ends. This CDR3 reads CATSGLSYNEQFF. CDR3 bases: TGTGCCACCAGTGGACTATCCTACAATGAGCAGTTCTTC.

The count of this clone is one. The CDR3 DNA reads TGTGCCAGCAGCTTCCCGGGACAGGGGACGGGAGGCTACACCTTC. Amino acids: CASSFPGQGTGGYTF. The chain carries TRBV14 and TRBJ1-2; 10 bases align to TRBD1. Trimming took 5 bases from V and 8 from J; bases not matched to a gene: 11. This CDR3 region has 15 residues. Germline CDR1 reads SGHDN; CDR2 reads FVKESK.

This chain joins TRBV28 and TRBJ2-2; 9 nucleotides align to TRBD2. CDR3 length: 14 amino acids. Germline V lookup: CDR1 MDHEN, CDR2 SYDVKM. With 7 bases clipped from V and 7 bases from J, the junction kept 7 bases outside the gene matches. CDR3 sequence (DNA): TGTGCCAGCACCGCGATAGCGGGAGTCGGGGAGCTGTTTTTT. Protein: CASTAIAGVGELFF.

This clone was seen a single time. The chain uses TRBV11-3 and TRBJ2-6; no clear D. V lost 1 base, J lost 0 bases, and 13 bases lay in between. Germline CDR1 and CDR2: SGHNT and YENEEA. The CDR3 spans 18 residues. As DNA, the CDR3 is TGTGCCAGCAGCTTAGTTCGGGCGCCCTTCTCTGGGGCCAACGTCCTGACTTTC. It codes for CASSLVRAPFSGANVLTF.

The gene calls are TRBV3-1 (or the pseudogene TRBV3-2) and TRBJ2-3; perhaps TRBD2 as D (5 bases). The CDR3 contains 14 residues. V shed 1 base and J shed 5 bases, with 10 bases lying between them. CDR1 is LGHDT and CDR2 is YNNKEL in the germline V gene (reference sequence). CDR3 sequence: CASSQGYGVDTQYF. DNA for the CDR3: TGTGCCAGCAGCCAAGGATACGGGGTAGATACGCAGTATTTT.

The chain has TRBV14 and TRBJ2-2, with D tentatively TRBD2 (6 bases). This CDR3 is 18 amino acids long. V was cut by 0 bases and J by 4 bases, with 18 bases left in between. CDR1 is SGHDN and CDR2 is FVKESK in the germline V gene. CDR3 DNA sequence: TGTGCCAGCAGCCAAGAACTCGCGGGAAAACTCAGCACCGGGGAGCTGTTTTTT. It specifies CASSQELAGKLSTGELFF.

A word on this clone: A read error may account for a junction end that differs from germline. The CDR3 region has the DNA TGCAGTGCTAGAGATGGCCATGGACGTTATTTT. The encoded protein is CSARDGHGRYF. This rearrangement joins TRBV20-1 to TRBJ1-5; D is unresolved. CDR1 is DFQATT and CDR2 is SNEGSKA in the germline V gene (reference sequence). The CDR3 runs to 11 residues.

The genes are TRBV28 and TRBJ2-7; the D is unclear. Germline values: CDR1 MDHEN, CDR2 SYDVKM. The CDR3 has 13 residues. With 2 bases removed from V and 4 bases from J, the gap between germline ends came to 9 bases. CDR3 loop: CASSLADVYEQYF. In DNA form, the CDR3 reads TGTGCCAGCAGTTTAGCCGACGTTTACGAGCAGTACTTC.

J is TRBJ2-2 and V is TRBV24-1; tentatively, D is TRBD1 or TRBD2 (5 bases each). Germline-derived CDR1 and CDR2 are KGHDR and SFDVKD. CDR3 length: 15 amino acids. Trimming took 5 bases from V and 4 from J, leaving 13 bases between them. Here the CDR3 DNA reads TGTGCCACCAGTGTAACTAGGGGAAGCACCGGGGAGCTGTTTTTT. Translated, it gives CATSVTRGSTGELFF.

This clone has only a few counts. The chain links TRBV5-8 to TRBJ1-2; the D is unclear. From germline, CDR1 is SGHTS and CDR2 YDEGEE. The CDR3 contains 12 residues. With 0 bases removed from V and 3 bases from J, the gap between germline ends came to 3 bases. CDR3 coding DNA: TGTGCCAGCAGCTTGGGACACTATGGCTACACCTTC. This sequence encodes CASSLGHYGYTF.